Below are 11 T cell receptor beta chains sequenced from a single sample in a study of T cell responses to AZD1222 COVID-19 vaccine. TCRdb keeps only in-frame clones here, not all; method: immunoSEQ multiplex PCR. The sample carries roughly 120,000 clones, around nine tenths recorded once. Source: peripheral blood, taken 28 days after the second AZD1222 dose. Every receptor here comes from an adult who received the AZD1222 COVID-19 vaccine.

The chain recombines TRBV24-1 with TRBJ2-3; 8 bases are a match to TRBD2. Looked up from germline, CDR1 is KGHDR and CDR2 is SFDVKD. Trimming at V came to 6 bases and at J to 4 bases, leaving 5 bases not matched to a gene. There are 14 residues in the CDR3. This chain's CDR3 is CATSMTSAADTQYF. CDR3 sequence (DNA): TGTGCCACCAGTATGACTAGCGCGGCAGATACGCAGTATTTT.

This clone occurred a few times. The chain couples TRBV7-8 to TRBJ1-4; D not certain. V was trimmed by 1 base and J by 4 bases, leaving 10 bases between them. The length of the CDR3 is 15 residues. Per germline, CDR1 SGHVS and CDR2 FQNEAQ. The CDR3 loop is CASSLVPEDNEKLFF. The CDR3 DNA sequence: TGTGCCAGCAGCTTAGTGCCAGAAGATAATGAAAAACTGTTTTTT.

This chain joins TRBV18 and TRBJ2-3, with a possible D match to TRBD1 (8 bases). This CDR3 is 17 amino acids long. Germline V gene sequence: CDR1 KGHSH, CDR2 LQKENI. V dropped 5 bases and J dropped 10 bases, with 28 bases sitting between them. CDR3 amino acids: CASSTRTGRGTQGAQYF. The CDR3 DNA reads TGTGCCAGCTCAACCCGGACAGGGAGGGGTACACAAGGTGCGCAGTATTTT.

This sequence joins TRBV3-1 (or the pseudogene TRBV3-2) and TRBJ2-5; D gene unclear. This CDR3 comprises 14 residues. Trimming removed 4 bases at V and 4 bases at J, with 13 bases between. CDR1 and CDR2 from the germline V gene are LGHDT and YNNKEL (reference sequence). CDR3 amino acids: CASSLRGRVETQYF. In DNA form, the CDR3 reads TGTGCCAGCAGCCTTCGCGGACGGGTAGAGACCCAGTACTTC.

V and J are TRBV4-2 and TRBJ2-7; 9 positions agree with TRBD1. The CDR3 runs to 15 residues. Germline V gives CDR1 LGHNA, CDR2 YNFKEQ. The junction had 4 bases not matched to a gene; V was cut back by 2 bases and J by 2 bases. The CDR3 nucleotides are TGTGCCAGCAGCCAAATAGGGACAGGGCCCTACGAGCAGTACTTC. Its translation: CASSQIGTGPYEQYF.

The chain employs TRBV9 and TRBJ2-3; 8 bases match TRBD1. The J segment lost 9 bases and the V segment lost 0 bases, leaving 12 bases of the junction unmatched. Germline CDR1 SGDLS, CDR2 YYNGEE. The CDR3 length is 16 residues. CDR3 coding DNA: TGTGCCAGCAGCGTAGTAGGACAGGGAAGTTTCGTCACGCAGTATTTT. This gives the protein CASSVVGQGSFVTQYF. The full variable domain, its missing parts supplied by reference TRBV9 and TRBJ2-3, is DSGVTQTPKHLITATGQRVTLRCSPRSGDLSVYWYQQSLDQGLQFLIQYYNGEERAKGNILERFSAQQFPDLHSELNLSSLELGDSALYFCASSVVGQGSFVTQYFGPGTRLTVL.

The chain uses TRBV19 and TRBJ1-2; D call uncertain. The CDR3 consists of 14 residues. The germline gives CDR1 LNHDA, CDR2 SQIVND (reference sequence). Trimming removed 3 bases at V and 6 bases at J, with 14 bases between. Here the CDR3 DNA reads TGTGCCAGTAGTATTTATGGCTCGAAGGATGGCTACACCTTC. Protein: CASSIYGSKDGYTF.

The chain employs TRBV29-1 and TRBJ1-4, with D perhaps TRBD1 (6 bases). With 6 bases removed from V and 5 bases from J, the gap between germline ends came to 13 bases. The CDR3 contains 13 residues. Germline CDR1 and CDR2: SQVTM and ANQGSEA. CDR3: CSVRTVTNEKLFF. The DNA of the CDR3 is TGCAGCGTGAGGACAGTTACGAATGAAAAACTGTTTTTT.

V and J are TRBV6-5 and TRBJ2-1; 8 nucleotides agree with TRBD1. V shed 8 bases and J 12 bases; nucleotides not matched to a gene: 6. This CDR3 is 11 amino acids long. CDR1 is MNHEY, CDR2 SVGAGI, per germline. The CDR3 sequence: CASPNRGRQFF. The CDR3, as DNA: TGTGCCAGCCCTAACAGGGGGAGGCAGTTCTTC.

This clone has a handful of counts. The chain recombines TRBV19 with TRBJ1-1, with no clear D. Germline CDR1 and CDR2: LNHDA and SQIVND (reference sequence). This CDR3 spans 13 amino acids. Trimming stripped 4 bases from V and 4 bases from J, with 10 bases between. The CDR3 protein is CASSREGCTEAFF. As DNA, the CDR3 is TGTGCCAGTAGTAGAGAGGGATGCACTGAAGCTTTCTTT.

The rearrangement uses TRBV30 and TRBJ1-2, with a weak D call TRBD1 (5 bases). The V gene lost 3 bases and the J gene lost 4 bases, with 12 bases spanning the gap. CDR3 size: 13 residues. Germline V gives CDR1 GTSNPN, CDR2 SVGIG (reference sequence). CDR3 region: CAWRLAGGYGYTF. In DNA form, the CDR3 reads TGTGCCTGGAGGTTAGCGGGGGGCTATGGCTACACCTTC.